The 20 T cell receptor beta chains given below trace back to one sample, sequenced in a study of T cell changes during pregnancy in multiple sclerosis. The assay was immunoSEQ multiplex PCR, and TCRdb's table has in-frame clones only and misses some. The data hold tens of thousands of clones, with roughly 86% observed a single time. The sample here was peripheral blood, taken in the first trimester of pregnancy. The receptors were gathered from a female donor with multiple sclerosis, enrolled in a pregnancy study.

This chain joins TRBV6-5 and TRBJ2-7; 7 bases map to TRBD1. The V segment lost 5 bases and the J segment 5 bases; nucleotides outside the gene matches: 6. The CDR3 contains 13 residues. CDR1 and CDR2 (germline): MNHEY, SVGAGI. In DNA, the CDR3 is TGTGCCAGCAGTACTTACAGGGGTAACGAGCAGTACTTC. This sequence encodes CASSTYRGNEQYF.

This clone is a singleton in its sample. The chain carries TRBV25-1 and TRBJ2-5, with 9 bases that match TRBD1. With 1 base clipped from V and 4 bases from J, the junction kept 4 bases outside the gene matches. The CDR3 totals 15 residues. The germline gives CDR1 MGHDK, CDR2 SYGVNS. This CDR3 reads CASSEFGTGRETQYF. As DNA, the CDR3 is TGTGCCAGCAGTGAATTTGGGACAGGGCGAGAGACCCAGTACTTC.

DNA of the CDR3: TGCGCCAGCAGCCCGTTGGAGACTAGCCCCCTGGGCTACGAGCAGTACTTC. The encoded protein is CASSPLETSPLGYEQYF. This rearrangement joins TRBV5-1 to TRBJ2-7, with TRBD2 matching over 7 bases. CDR1 is SGHRS, CDR2 YFSETQ, per germline. The CDR3 totals 17 residues. The J segment lost 3 bases and the V segment lost 4 bases, leaving 16 bases of the junction unmatched.

The V call is TRBV29-1, the J call TRBJ1-4, with 8 bases fitting TRBD1. The CDR3 spans 13 residues. V lost 8 bases and J lost 7; bases outside the gene matches: 9. CDR1 and CDR2 (germline): SQVTM, ANQGSEA. The CDR3 DNA reads as TGCAGCACACAGGGGGTGGAGGGTGAAAAACTGTTTTTT. Protein: CSTQGVEGEKLFF. The full variable domain, with the rest looked up from reference TRBV29-1 and TRBJ1-4, is SAVISQKPSRDICQRGTSLTIQCQVDSQVTMMFWYRQQPGQSLTLIATANQGSEATYESGFVIDKFPISRPNLTFSTLTVSNMSPEDSSIYLCSTQGVEGEKLFFGSGTQLSVL.

The rearrangement links TRBV7-2 to TRBJ2-1, with TRBD2 matching 10 bases. Germline values: CDR1 SGHTA, CDR2 FQGNSA. Trimming cost V 1 base and J 0 bases; bases outside gene matches: 6. The CDR3 is made up of 18 amino acids. CDR3 sequence: CASSLGLAGAGSYNEQFF. CDR3 bases: TGTGCCAGCAGCTTAGGCCTAGCGGGAGCGGGCTCCTACAATGAGCAGTTCTTC.

The V and J genes are TRBV30 and TRBJ1-5, with D hard to call. Germline CDR1 is GTSNPN and CDR2 is SVGIG (reference sequence). With 5 bases removed from V and 0 bases from J, the gap between germline ends came to 8 bases. This CDR3 is built from 13 residues. DNA of the CDR3: TGTGCCTGGTCGCGCGATAGCAATCAGCCCCAGCATTTT. Its protein is CAWSRDSNQPQHF.

The V gene is TRBV18, the J gene TRBJ1-5; 9 bases agree with TRBD1. Germline V gene lookup returns CDR1 KGHSH and CDR2 LQKENI. CDR3 length: 17 amino acids. V gave up 0 bases and J gave up 7 bases; unmatched junction bases: 10. CDR3 sequence reads: CASSPPGTGSRAQPQHF. In DNA form, the CDR3 reads TGTGCCAGCTCACCACCCGGGACAGGGTCGAGGGCCCAGCCCCAGCATTTT. Full variable domain (remainder filled in from reference TRBV18 and TRBJ1-5): NAGVMQNPRHLVRRRGQEARLRCSPMKGHSHVYWYRQLPEEGLKFMVYLQKENIIDESGMPKERFSAEFPKEGPSILRIQQVVRGDSAAYFCASSPPGTGSRAQPQHFGDGTRLSIL.

V gene TRBV5-4 combines with J gene TRBJ2-3; 10 bases align to TRBD2. The junction had 12 bases not matched to a gene; V was cut back by 3 bases and J by 5 bases. The CDR3 sequence is 17 residues long. Germline lookup yields CDR1 SGHNT and CDR2 YYREEE (reference sequence). CDR3 amino acids: CASSSEEAGGLLDTQYF. CDR3 DNA: TGTGCCAGCAGCTCCGAAGAAGCGGGAGGGCTTCTAGATACGCAGTATTTT.

The V gene is TRBV9, the J gene TRBJ2-1; a weak D match, TRBD2 (5 bases). The CDR3 runs to 15 residues. Germline V gene data show CDR1 as SGDLS and CDR2 as YYNGEE. Trimming took off 0 bases at V and 6 bases at J, with 13 bases between the two ends. In nucleotides, the CDR3 is TGTGCCAGCAGCGTAGTCAGTCTAGCACGCAATGAGCAGTTCTTC. This encodes CASSVVSLARNEQFF. Looking up the rest from reference TRBV9 and TRBJ2-1 gives the full variable domain: DSGVTQTPKHLITATGQRVTLRCSPRSGDLSVYWYQQSLDQGLQFLIQYYNGEERAKGNILERFSAQQFPDLHSELNLSSLELGDSALYFCASSVVSLARNEQFFGPGTRLTVL.

This clone was counted a few times. The chain uses TRBV7-9 and TRBJ2-7; D is unclear. V shed 3 bases and J shed 0 bases, with 6 bases lying between them. The germline V gene encodes CDR1 SEHNR and CDR2 FQNEAQ (reference sequence). The CDR3 length is 13 residues. The DNA of the CDR3 is TGTGCCAGCAGCTTGGAGAGCTCCTACGAGCAGTACTTC. It codes for CASSLESSYEQYF.

This clone came up once. The chain joins TRBV6-6 to TRBJ2-3; no clear D. The CDR3 runs to 14 residues. Germline assignment: CDR1 MNHNY and CDR2 SVGAGI (reference sequence). V lost 7 bases and J 5 bases, leaving 16 bases between the germline ends. The CDR3: CASIQQGGGDTQYF. The CDR3 nucleotides read TGTGCCAGCATCCAACAAGGCGGTGGAGATACGCAGTATTTT.

The chain uses TRBV2 and TRBJ1-5; 9 bases are a match to TRBD1. The CDR3 contains 14 residues. From germline, CDR1 is SNHLY and CDR2 FYNNEI. J gave up 7 bases and V 4 bases, and 5 bases lay outside the gene matches. The CDR3 here is CASSARQGGQPQHF. CDR3 coding DNA: TGTGCCAGCAGTGCCCGACAGGGGGGACAGCCCCAGCATTTT.

The chain joins TRBV5-6 to TRBJ1-3, with TRBD1 as a possible D gene (6 bases). The CDR3 totals 15 residues. V lost 7 bases to trimming and J lost 3 bases, with 17 bases between them. Looked up from germline, CDR1 is SGHDT and CDR2 is YYEEEE. The CDR3 coding sequence is TGTGCCAGCGCATCTACAGGGAGTGGTGGAAACACCATATATTTT. It yields the protein CASASTGSGGNTIYF.

The chain uses TRBV4-1 and TRBJ2-7; 11 positions match TRBD2. The CDR3 contains 17 residues. Germline V gene data show CDR1 as MGHRA and CDR2 as YSYEKL. The V and J ends lost 1 base and 0 bases, in that order; junction bases with no gene match: 5. The DNA for the CDR3 is TGCGCCAGCAGCCAAGCAAGACTAGCGGGGATCTCCTACGAGCAGTACTTC. This translates into CASSQARLAGISYEQYF.

This clone was seen only a few times. CDR3 nucleotide sequence: TGTGCCTGGAGTACCCTCGGACAGGGGTCTTCTGAAGCTTTCTTT. Translating gives CAWSTLGQGSSEAFF. The rearrangement uses TRBV30 and TRBJ1-1; the match to TRBD1 covers 9 bases. Germline CDR1 GTSNPN, CDR2 SVGIG (reference sequence). Trimming cost V 2 bases and J 6 bases; bases outside gene matches: 10. The CDR3 spans 15 residues.

The V gene is TRBV5-6, the J gene TRBJ1-1; TRBD1 matches at 11 bases. Losses at the gene ends were 6 bases for V and 7 bases for J; bases not matched to a gene: 8. CDR1 is SGHDT, CDR2 YYEEEE, per germline. This CDR3 spans 14 amino acids. CDR3 DNA sequence: TGTGCCAGCAACCAGGACAGGGGGCTGGGTGAAGCTTTCTTT. Protein product: CASNQDRGLGEAFF.

The chain recombines TRBV7-3 with TRBJ2-3; D might be TRBD2 (5 bases). The V end lost 5 bases, the J end lost 4 bases, and 16 bases lay between the germline ends. This CDR3 has 15 amino acids. The germline V gene encodes CDR1 SGHTA and CDR2 FQGTGA. The CDR3 nucleotides read TGTGCCAGCAGCACGGGAAGGTCAGGAGCAGATACGCAGTATTTT. Translated, it gives CASSTGRSGADTQYF.

The chain employs TRBV4-3 and TRBJ2-1, with TRBD1 as a possible D gene (5 bases). This CDR3 is built from 15 residues. Looked up from germline, CDR1 is LGHNA and CDR2 is YSLEER. Trimming left V 4 bases short and J 0 bases short, with 10 bases between. CDR3 nucleotide sequence: TGCGCCAGCAGCCGCGACAGCCGCTCCTACAATGAGCAGTTCTTC. Amino acid sequence: CASSRDSRSYNEQFF.

This clone is termed medium-sized. The CDR3 DNA reads as TGTGCCAGCAGTCCCGGACAGGGTGTCACTGAAGCTTTCTTT. Its translation is CASSPGQGVTEAFF. This chain uses TRBV6-5 with TRBJ1-1; 8 bases match TRBD1. This CDR3 contains 14 residues. Unmatched junction bases numbered 6, after V lost 5 bases and J lost 4 bases. Germline lookup yields CDR1 MNHEY and CDR2 SVGAGI.

The CDR3 sequence is CASSVGGGVNTGELFF. CDR3 bases: TGTGCCAGCAGCGTAGGCGGCGGGGTGAACACCGGGGAGCTGTTTTTT. The J gene is TRBJ2-2, the V gene TRBV9, with D possibly TRBD2 on 6 matching bases. This CDR3 is 16 amino acids long. V was shortened by 0 bases and J by 1 base, with 10 bases between the two germline ends. Germline CDR1 SGDLS, CDR2 YYNGEE.